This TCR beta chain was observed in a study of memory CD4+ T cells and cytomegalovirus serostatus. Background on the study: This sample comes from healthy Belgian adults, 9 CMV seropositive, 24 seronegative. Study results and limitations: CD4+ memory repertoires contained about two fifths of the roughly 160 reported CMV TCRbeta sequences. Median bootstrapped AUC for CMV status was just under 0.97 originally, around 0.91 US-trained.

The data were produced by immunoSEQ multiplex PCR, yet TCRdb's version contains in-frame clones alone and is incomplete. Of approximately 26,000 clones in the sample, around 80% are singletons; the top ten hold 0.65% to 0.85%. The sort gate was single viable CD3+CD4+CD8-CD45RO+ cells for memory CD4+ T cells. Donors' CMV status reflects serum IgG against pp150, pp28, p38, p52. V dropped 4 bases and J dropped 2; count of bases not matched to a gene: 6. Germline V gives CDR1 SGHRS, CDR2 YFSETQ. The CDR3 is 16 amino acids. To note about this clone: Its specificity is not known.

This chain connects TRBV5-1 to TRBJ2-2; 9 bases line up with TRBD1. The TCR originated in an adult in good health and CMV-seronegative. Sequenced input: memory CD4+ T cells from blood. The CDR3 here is CASSRQGGPNTGELFF. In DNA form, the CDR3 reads TGCGCCAGCAGCCGACAGGGGGGCCCTAACACCGGGGAGCTGTTTTTT.